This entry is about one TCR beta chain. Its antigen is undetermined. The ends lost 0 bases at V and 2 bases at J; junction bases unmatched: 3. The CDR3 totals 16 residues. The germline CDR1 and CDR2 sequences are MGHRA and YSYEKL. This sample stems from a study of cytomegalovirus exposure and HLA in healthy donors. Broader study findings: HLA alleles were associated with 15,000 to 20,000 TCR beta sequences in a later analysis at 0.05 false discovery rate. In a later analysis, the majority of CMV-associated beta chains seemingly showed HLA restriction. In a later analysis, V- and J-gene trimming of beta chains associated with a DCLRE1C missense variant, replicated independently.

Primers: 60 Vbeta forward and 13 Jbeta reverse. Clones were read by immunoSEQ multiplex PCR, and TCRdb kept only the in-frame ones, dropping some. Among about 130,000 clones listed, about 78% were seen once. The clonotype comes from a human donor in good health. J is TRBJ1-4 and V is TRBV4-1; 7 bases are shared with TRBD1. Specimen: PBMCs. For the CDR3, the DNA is TGCGCCAGCAGCCAAGATCCGGGACAGACTAATGAAAAACTGTTTTTT. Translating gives CASSQDPGQTNEKLFF.